These 20 T cell receptor beta chains were all obtained from the same sample, sequenced in a study of blood T cells in healthy people across ages. A J-beta primer mix and a sample-barcoded 5' primer were used in a second PCR of roughly 6 to 11 cycles. TCRdb fed the 5' RACE reads into MiXCR, producing one record per CDR3 protein. The table records roughly 800,000 distinct CDR3 sequences, roughly 25% of them present only once. These data were likewise used in another study, on T cells of mothers and their children.

Sequenced: blood. The receptors stem from a boy younger than 18 in good health.

The chain carries TRBV27 and TRBJ2-7, with 9 bases matching TRBD1. V lost 3 bases and J lost 5; bases outside the gene matches: 8. In germline, CDR1 is MNHEY, CDR2 SMNVEV (reference sequence). The CDR3 is 15 amino acids. CDR3 sequence reads: CASSFLGQGSDEQYF. CDR3 nucleotide sequence: TGTGCCAGCAGTTTCCTAGGACAGGGGTCCGACGAGCAGTACTTC.

This clonotype showed up just a few times. The V gene is TRBV20-1, the J gene TRBJ2-3, with D perhaps matching TRBD1 (6 bases). The V end lost 5 bases, the J end lost 5 bases, and 11 bases lay between the germline ends. Germline CDR1 and CDR2: DFQATT and SNEGSKA (reference sequence). The CDR3 is made up of 12 amino acids. CDR3 in amino acids: CSADSGVDTQYF. The CDR3, as DNA: TGCAGTGCTGATTCAGGGGTAGATACGCAGTATTTT.

The V call is TRBV9, the J call TRBJ2-1, with a tentative D call TRBD2 (5 bases). The V end lost 4 bases, the J end lost 7 bases, and 21 bases lay between the germline ends. CDR1 SGDLS and CDR2 YYNGEE come from the germline V gene. The CDR3 is 16 residues long. In nucleotides, the CDR3 is TGTGCCAGCAGCCTCCACCCAGCGGTGAGTGTTAATGAGCAGTTCTTC. This sequence encodes CASSLHPAVSVNEQFF.

This clonotype was counted between two and nine times. The rearrangement links TRBV30 to TRBJ1-2, with TRBD1 as a possible D gene (6 bases). The germline V gene encodes CDR1 GTSNPN and CDR2 SVGIG (reference sequence). Trimming removed 0 bases from V and 3 bases from J, with 20 bases in between. This CDR3 is built from 17 residues. As DNA, the CDR3 is TGTGCCTGGAGTGTAGGTTGGGGGGCCAGGGCTTACTATGGCTACACCTTC. Translating gives CAWSVGWGARAYYGYTF.

This clonotype showed up many times. The chain combines TRBV5-1 with TRBJ1-3; unclear D gene. Trimming stripped 3 bases from V and 4 bases from J, with 8 bases between. Germline V gene data show CDR1 as SGHRS and CDR2 as YFSETQ. CDR3 length equals 13 residues. CDR3 DNA: TGCGCCAGCAGCTGGGAAGGAGGAAACACCATATATTTT. This translates into CASSWEGGNTIYF.

This clonotype was picked up a small number of times. The chain links TRBV20-1 to TRBJ2-1, with TRBD1 identical over 7 bases. This CDR3 is 15 amino acids long. The germline CDR1 and CDR2 sequences are DFQATT and SNEGSKA (reference sequence). J lost 5 bases, V lost 6 bases, and 13 bases had no gene match. CDR3 DNA sequence: TGCAGTGCAACCAGACAGGGTAGAACCAACAATGAGCAGTTCTTC. Translated: CSATRQGRTNNEQFF.

This clonotype was recorded at least ten times. The chain recombines TRBV3-1 with TRBJ2-1, with a weak D call TRBD2 (7 bases). Trimming stripped 2 bases from V and 4 bases from J, with 12 bases between. The CDR3 runs 15 residues. The V gene's germline CDR1 is LGHDT and CDR2 YNNKEL (reference sequence). As DNA, the CDR3 is TGTGCCAGCAGCCAATCGGGGGGCCTATACAATGAGCAGTTCTTC. Its protein product is CASSQSGGLYNEQFF.

The chain couples TRBV9 to TRBJ2-5, with 10 bases fitting TRBD1. V lost 2 bases and J lost 3; bases outside the gene matches: 4. This CDR3 spans 15 amino acids. Per germline, CDR1 SGDLS and CDR2 YYNGEE. CDR3 in amino acids: CASSVAGTGEETQYF. The CDR3 DNA sequence: TGTGCCAGCAGCGTCGCCGGGACAGGGGAAGAGACCCAGTACTTC.

The chain carries TRBV6-6 and TRBJ1-1; D remains unclear. Germline values: CDR1 MNHNY, CDR2 SVGAGI (reference sequence). Trimming took off 4 bases at V and 1 base at J, with 13 bases between the two ends. The CDR3 sequence is 15 residues long. CDR3 in amino acids: CASSSVASWNTEAFF. CDR3 sequence (DNA): TGTGCCAGCAGTTCAGTCGCATCCTGGAACACTGAAGCTTTCTTT.

This clonotype occurred a few times. The V gene is TRBV6-1, the J gene TRBJ1-2; D is uncertain. The CDR3 is 12 amino acids. Germline V gives CDR1 MNHNS, CDR2 SASEGT. Trimming cost V 7 bases and J 4 bases, with 10 bases left between them. CDR3 nucleotides: TGTGCCAGCAATATCAGGTCCTATGGCTACACCTTC. Encoded protein: CASNIRSYGYTF.

J is TRBJ2-4 and V is TRBV28, with a possible D match to TRBD2 (6 bases). Trimming shortened V by 7 bases and J by 2 bases, and 15 bases separated the two germline ends. Germline CDR1 reads MDHEN; CDR2 reads SYDVKM. This CDR3 contains 15 residues. The CDR3 loop reads CASTKLGGTKNIQYF. In DNA form, the CDR3 reads TGTGCCAGCACCAAACTCGGGGGAACCAAAAACATTCAGTACTTC.

DNA of the CDR3: TGCGCCAGCAGCCACGCGGGAGCTGGGAATGAGCAGTTCTTC. Translated, it gives CASSHAGAGNEQFF. The genes are TRBV4-3 and TRBJ2-1, with 7 nucleotides matching TRBD2. The CDR3 extends over 14 amino acids. Germline assignment: CDR1 LGHNA and CDR2 YSLEER. Germline trimming cut 3 bases from V and 7 bases from J; bases unmatched to any gene: 6.

This clonotype came up a few times. The J gene is TRBJ2-5, the V gene TRBV7-9, with TRBD2 identical over 10 bases. The CDR3 consists of 17 residues. V lost 2 bases to trimming and J lost 5 bases; unmatched junction nucleotides: 11. Germline-derived CDR1 and CDR2 are SEHNR and FQNEAQ (reference sequence). CDR3 protein: CASSLTLGTSVSETQYF. The CDR3 DNA sequence: TGTGCCAGCAGCTTAACGCTAGGGACTAGCGTTTCGGAGACCCAGTACTTC.

This chain joins TRBV7-2 and TRBJ2-7; possibly TRBD1 for D (5 bases). TRBJ2-1 explains the end of the DNA better; the J call may be wrong. In germline, CDR1 is SGHTA, CDR2 FQGNSA. This CDR3 is built from 16 residues. The CDR3 here is CASSSSAARRGTEQFF. The CDR3 DNA reads TGTGCCAGCAGCTCCTCCGCGGCTCGAAGGGGTACTGAGCAGTTCTTC.

This clonotype was detected only a few times. The J gene is TRBJ2-5, the V gene TRBV24-1; 8 bases are shared with TRBD2. This CDR3 is built from 17 residues. Per the germline V gene, CDR1 is KGHDR and CDR2 is SFDVKD. The J segment lost 5 bases and the V segment lost 2 bases, leaving 12 bases of the junction unmatched. CDR3 sequence (DNA): TGTGCCACCAGTGATTCAAGACTGGCGGGGGGATGGGAGACCCAGTACTTC. This codes for CATSDSRLAGGWETQYF.

This clonotype was counted between two and nine times. This chain connects TRBV29-1 to TRBJ1-1; 8 nucleotides line up with TRBD1. The germline V gene has CDR1 SQVTM and CDR2 ANQGSEA. The V and J ends lost 4 bases and 2 bases, in that order; junction bases with no gene match: 3. The CDR3 is made up of 13 amino acids. This chain's CDR3 is CSVGGQGNTEAFF. The CDR3 nucleotides are TGCAGCGTTGGAGGACAGGGAAACACTGAAGCTTTCTTT.

The V call is TRBV12-3 or TRBV12-4, the J call TRBJ1-2, with 8 bases aligning to TRBD1. This CDR3 comprises 15 residues. Trimming cost V 6 bases and J 7 bases; bases outside gene matches: 13. CDR3 bases: TGTGCCAGCAGGCTCGACAGGGGACGGATTTTTGGCTACACCTTC. It yields the protein CASRLDRGRIFGYTF.

This chain uses TRBV14 with TRBJ1-3; D is uncertain. There are 16 residues in the CDR3. The V gene's germline CDR1 is SGHDN and CDR2 FVKESK. The ends were cut back, 5 bases at V and 0 bases at J, with 14 bases in the middle. CDR3 sequence: CASSKAGGFSGNTIYF. The CDR3 DNA sequence: TGTGCCAGCAGCAAGGCTGGAGGGTTCTCTGGAAACACCATATATTTT.

This clonotype was detected only a few times. The gene calls are TRBV12-3 or TRBV12-4 and TRBJ2-5; 10 bases fit TRBD1. The CDR3 has 17 amino acids. Germline trimming cut 5 bases from V and 1 base from J; bases unmatched to any gene: 10. CDR3 in amino acids: CASSPAPGQGVQETQYF. For the CDR3, the DNA is TGTGCCAGCAGTCCTGCTCCTGGACAGGGGGTCCAAGAGACCCAGTACTTC.

A few counts support this clonotype. The chain combines TRBV20-1 with TRBJ2-3; TRBD2 matches 11 bases. CDR1 and CDR2 from the germline V gene are DFQATT and SNEGSKA (reference sequence). This CDR3 spans 16 amino acids. With 6 bases clipped from V and 3 bases from J, the junction kept 11 bases outside the gene matches. CDR3 amino acids: CSAQDAGLAVTDTQYF. The CDR3 DNA reads TGCAGTGCCCAAGACGCGGGACTAGCGGTGACAGATACGCAGTATTTT.